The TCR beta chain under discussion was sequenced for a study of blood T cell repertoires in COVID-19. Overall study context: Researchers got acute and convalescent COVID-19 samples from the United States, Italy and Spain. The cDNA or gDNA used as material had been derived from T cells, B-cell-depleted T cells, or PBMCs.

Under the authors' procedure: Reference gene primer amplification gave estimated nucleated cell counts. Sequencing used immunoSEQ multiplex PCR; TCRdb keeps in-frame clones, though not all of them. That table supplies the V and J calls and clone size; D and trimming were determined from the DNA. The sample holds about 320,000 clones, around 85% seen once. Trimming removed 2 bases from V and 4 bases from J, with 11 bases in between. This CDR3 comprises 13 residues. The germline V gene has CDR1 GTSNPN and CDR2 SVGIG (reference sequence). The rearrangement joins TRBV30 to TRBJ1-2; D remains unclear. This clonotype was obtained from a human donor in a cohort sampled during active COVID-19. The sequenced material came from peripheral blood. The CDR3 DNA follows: TGTGCCTGGAGTTTCCGGGGAAGCTATGGCTACACCTTC. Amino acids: CAWSFRGSYGYTF. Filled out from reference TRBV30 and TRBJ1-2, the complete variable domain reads SQTIHQWPATLVQPVGSPLSLECTVEGTSNPNLYWYRQAAGRGLQLLFYSVGIGQISSEVPQNLSASRPQDRQFILSSKKLLLSDSGFYLCAWSFRGSYGYTFGSGTRLTVV.